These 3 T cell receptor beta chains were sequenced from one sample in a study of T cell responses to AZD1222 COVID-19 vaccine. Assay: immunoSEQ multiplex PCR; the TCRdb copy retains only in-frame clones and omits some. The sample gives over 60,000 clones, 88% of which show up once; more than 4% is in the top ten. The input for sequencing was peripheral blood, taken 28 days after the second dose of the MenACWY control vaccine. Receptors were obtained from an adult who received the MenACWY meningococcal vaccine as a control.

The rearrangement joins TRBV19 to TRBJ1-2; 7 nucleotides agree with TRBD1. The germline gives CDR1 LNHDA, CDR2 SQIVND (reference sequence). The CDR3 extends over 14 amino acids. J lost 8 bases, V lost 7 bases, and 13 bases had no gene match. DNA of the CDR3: TGTGCCAGTAAAGGGACAGTGTTCCGAGGAGGCTACACCTTC. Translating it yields CASKGTVFRGGYTF.

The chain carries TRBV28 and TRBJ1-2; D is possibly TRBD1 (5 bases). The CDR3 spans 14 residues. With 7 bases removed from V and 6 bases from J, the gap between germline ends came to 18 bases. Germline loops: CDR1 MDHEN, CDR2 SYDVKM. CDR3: CASTSGPDTHGYTF. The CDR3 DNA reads TGTGCCAGCACCTCGGGCCCGGACACCCATGGCTACACCTTC.

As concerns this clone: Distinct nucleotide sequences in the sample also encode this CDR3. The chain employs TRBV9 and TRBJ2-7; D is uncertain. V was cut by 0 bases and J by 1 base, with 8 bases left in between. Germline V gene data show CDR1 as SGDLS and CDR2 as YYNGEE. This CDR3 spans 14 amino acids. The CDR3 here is CASSVAVGSYEQYF. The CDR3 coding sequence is TGTGCCAGCAGCGTAGCTGTAGGGTCCTACGAGCAGTACTTC.